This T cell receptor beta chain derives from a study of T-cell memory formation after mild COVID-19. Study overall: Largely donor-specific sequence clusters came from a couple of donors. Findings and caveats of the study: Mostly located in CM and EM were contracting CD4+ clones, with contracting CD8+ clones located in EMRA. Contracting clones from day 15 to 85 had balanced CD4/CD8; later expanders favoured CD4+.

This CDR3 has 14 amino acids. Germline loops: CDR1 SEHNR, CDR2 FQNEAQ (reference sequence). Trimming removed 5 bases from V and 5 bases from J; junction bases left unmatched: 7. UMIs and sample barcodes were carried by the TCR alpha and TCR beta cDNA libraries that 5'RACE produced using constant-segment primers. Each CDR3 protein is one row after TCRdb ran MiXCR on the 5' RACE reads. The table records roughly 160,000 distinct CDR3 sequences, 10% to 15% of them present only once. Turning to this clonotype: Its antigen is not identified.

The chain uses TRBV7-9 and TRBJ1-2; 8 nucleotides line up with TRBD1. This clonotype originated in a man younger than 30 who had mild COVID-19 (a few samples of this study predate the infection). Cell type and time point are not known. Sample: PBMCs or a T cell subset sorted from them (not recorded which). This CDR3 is CASSETGTGYGYTF. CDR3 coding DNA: TGTGCCAGCAGCGAAACCGGGACAGGATATGGCTACACCTTC.